The source of this T cell receptor (beta chain) is a study of cytomegalovirus exposure and HLA in healthy donors. Study observations and caveats: Listed as cytomegalovirus-associated were roughly 180 TCR beta chains.

Sequencing was performed with immunoSEQ multiplex PCR; in TCRdb, only in-frame clones are kept and a portion is missing. The sample yields under 200,000 clones, about 81% seen once. Worth noting for this clone: Its matching antigen is unknown.

J gave up 8 bases and V 8 bases, and 3 bases lay outside the gene matches. The CDR3 runs to 13 residues. Germline V gene data show CDR1 as WNHNN and CDR2 as SYGVQD (reference sequence). The TCR sequence derives from a woman under 40 in good health and CMV-seronegative. V usage is TRBV10-1 and J usage is TRBJ2-1, with 13 bases that match TRBD2. Sequences were obtained from PBMCs. The CDR3 nucleotides read TGCGCCAGCGGGACTAGCGGGATGTATGAGCAGTTCTTC. It encodes CASGTSGMYEQFF.